This T cell receptor (beta chain) was observed in a study of STAT5B mutations in CD4+ large granular lymphocyte leukemia. TCRdb's copy holds only in-frame clones and misses some; the assay was immunoSEQ multiplex PCR. The table lists tens of thousands of clones, 86% of them singletons. The CDR3 runs to 13 residues. With 5 bases removed from V and 1 base from J, the gap between germline ends came to 7 bases. Germline values: CDR1 MNHNS, CDR2 SASEGT. Sequenced material: CD4+ T cells from blood buffy coats. The source is a human donor in good health. The rearrangement links TRBV6-1 to TRBJ2-3, with unresolved D. CDR3: CASSLVGTDTQYF. CDR3 bases: TGTGCCAGCAGTCTAGTGGGCACAGATACGCAGTATTTT.